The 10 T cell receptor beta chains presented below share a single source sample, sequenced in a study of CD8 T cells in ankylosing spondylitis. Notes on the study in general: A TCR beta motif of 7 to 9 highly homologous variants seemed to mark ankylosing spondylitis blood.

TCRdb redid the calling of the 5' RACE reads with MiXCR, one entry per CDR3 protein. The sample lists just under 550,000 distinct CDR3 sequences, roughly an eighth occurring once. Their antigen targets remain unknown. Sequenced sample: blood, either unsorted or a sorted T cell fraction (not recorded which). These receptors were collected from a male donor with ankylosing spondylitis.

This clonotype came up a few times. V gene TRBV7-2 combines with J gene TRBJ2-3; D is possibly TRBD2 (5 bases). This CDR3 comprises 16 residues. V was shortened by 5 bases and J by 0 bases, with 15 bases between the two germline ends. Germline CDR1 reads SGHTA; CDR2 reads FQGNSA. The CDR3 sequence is CASSQRAAPSTDTQYF. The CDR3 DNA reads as TGTGCCAGCAGCCAGAGGGCGGCACCTAGCACAGATACGCAGTATTTT.

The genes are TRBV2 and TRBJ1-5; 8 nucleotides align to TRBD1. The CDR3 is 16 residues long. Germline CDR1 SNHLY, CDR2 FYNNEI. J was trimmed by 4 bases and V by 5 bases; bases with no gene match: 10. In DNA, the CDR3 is TGTGCCAGCAGTTTAGACAGGGGAGTAGGGAATCAGCCCCAGCATTTT. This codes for CASSLDRGVGNQPQHF. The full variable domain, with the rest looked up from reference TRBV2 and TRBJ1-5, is EPEVTQTPSHQVTQMGQEVILRCVPISNHLYFYWYRQILGQKVEFLVSFYNNEISEKSEIFDDQFSVERPDGSNFTLKIRSTKLEDSAMYFCASSLDRGVGNQPQHFGDGTRLSIL.

Written as DNA, the CDR3 is TGTGCCAGCAGCCAGCATGGGGCTAGCGGGAGAGGGGAGCTGTTTTTT. This sequence encodes CASSQHGASGRGELFF. V gene TRBV4-2 combines with J gene TRBJ2-2; 10 nucleotides line up with TRBD2. After removal of 3 bases from V and 8 bases from J, the junction contained 9 bases not matched to a gene. There are 16 residues in the CDR3. Germline lookup yields CDR1 LGHNA and CDR2 YNFKEQ.

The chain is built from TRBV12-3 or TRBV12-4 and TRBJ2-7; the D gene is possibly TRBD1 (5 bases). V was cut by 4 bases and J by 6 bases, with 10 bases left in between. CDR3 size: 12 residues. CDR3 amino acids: CASSSSGREQYF. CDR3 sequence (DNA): TGTGCCAGCAGTTCTTCAGGGCGCGAGCAGTACTTC.

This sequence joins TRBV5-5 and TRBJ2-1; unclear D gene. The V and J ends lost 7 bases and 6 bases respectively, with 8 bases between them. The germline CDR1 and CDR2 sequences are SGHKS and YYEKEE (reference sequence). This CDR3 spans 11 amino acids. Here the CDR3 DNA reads TGTGCCAGCGACCGGCTCAATGAGCAGTTCTTC. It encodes CASDRLNEQFF.

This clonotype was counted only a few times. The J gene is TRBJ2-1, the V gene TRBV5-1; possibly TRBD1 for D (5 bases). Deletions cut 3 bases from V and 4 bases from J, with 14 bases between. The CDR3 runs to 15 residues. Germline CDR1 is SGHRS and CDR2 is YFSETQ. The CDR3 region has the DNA TGCGCCAGCAGCTCGGACAATCGTCTTTACAATGAGCAGTTCTTC. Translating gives CASSSDNRLYNEQFF.

CDR3: CASSVVPRTEAFF. CDR3 coding DNA: TGTGCCAGCAGCGTAGTCCCCCGAACTGAAGCTTTCTTT. This chain uses TRBV9 with TRBJ1-1; no clear D gene. The CDR3 spans 13 residues. Trimming took off 0 bases at V and 5 bases at J, with 8 bases between the two ends. The germline gives CDR1 SGDLS, CDR2 YYNGEE.

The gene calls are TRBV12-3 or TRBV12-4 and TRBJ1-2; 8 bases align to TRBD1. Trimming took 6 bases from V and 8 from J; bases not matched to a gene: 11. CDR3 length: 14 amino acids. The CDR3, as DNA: TGTGCCAGCAGCTTCTCGGGACAGGTGACGGGCTACACCTTC. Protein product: CASSFSGQVTGYTF.

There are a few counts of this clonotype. CDR3 nucleotide sequence: TGTGCCAGCAGCTTGGGATTGGCCAAACTCACAGATACGCAGTATTTT. Translated: CASSLGLAKLTDTQYF. The rearrangement links TRBV5-8 to TRBJ2-3, with no clear D. The ends were cut back, 0 bases at V and 2 bases at J, with 13 bases in the middle. Looked up from germline, CDR1 is SGHTS and CDR2 is YDEGEE. The CDR3 is 16 residues long.

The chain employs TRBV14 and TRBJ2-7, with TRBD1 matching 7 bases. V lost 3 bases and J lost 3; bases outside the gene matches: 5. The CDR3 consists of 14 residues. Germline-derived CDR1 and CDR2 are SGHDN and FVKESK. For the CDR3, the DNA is TGTGCCAGCAGCCAGCCGGGACAGCACTACGAGCAGTACTTC. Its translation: CASSQPGQHYEQYF.